A single sample is the source of the 17 T cell receptor beta chains below, sequenced in a study of PD-L1 blockade in urothelial cancer. Libraries were prepared by immunoSEQ multiplex PCR; TCRdb keeps only in-frame clonotypes and omits some of them. The sample records under 130,000 clones, around 85% being singletons. The sample here was PBMCs, taken around atezolizumab (anti-PD-L1) treatment. These receptor sequences come from a man between 50 and 59 years old with urothelial cancer.

This rearrangement joins TRBV18 to TRBJ2-6; tentative D call: TRBD2 (5 bases). CDR1 is KGHSH and CDR2 is LQKENI in the germline V gene. The length of the CDR3 is 17 residues. Trimming cost V 6 bases and J 3 bases, with 18 bases left between them. CDR3 region: CASSRNTAGGGANVLTF. CDR3 bases: TGTGCCAGCTCTAGAAACACCGCGGGTGGTGGGGCCAACGTCCTGACTTTC.

This sequence joins TRBV2 and TRBJ2-3; a weak D match, TRBD1 (5 bases). V gave up 6 bases and J gave up 0 bases, with 7 bases separating them. The CDR3 is 13 amino acids. In germline, CDR1 is SNHLY, CDR2 FYNNEI. CDR3 protein: CASRGLSTDTQYF. The CDR3 bases are TGTGCCAGCAGGGGGCTTAGCACAGATACGCAGTATTTT.

V and J are TRBV10-3 and TRBJ2-1; D not resolved. This CDR3 comprises 15 residues. Germline assignment: CDR1 ENHRY and CDR2 SYGVKD. The ends were cut back, 6 bases at V and 0 bases at J, with 12 bases in the middle. CDR3 sequence reads: CAIRSDWSSYNEQFF. The CDR3 DNA reads TGTGCCATCAGATCCGACTGGAGCTCCTACAATGAGCAGTTCTTC.

This chain connects TRBV7-6 to TRBJ2-7, with D perhaps matching TRBD2 (6 bases). Trimming removed 4 bases from V and 7 bases from J, with 17 bases in between. Germline V gene sequence: CDR1 SGHVS, CDR2 FNYEAQ. This CDR3 is 14 amino acids long. CDR3 amino acids: CASSSQEGSGEQYF. In DNA form, the CDR3 reads TGTGCCAGCAGCTCCCAGGAGGGTAGTGGTGAGCAGTACTTC.

This clone was seen a single time. V and J are TRBV9 and TRBJ2-1; 8 bases fit TRBD2. V trimming: 4 bases; J trimming: 0 bases; junction bases outside the gene matches: 6. The CDR3 consists of 16 residues. Germline V gene data show CDR1 as SGDLS and CDR2 as YYNGEE. As DNA, the CDR3 is TGTGCCAGCAGCTCCGGTAGCGGGACCTCCTACAATGAGCAGTTCTTC. Its protein product is CASSSGSGTSYNEQFF.

The chain has TRBV5-1 and TRBJ1-2; 9 bases are a match to TRBD1. Germline CDR1 and CDR2: SGHRS and YFSETQ. The CDR3 sequence is 15 residues long. V trimming: 4 bases; J trimming: 5 bases; junction bases outside the gene matches: 9. CDR3 region: CASSPDRGRNYGYTF. CDR3 coding DNA: TGCGCCAGCAGCCCGGACAGGGGACGAAATTATGGCTACACCTTC.

The chain couples TRBV28 to TRBJ2-7; maybe TRBD2 (6 bases). CDR1 is MDHEN, CDR2 SYDVKM, per germline. The V end lost 6 bases, the J end lost 0 bases, and 15 bases lay between the germline ends. The CDR3 has 15 amino acids. CDR3 in DNA: TGTGCCAGCAGCGACCCTCGGGGGAGCTCCTACGAGCAGTACTTC. Its protein product is CASSDPRGSSYEQYF.

The chain recombines TRBV6-6 with TRBJ2-1; no firm D call. Germline V gene sequence: CDR1 MNHNY, CDR2 SVGAGI (reference sequence). Trimming removed 6 bases at V and 6 bases at J, with 3 bases between. This CDR3 contains 10 residues. CDR3 region: CASSLNEQFF. The CDR3 nucleotides are TGTGCCAGCAGCCTCAATGAGCAGTTCTTC.

The chain links TRBV5-6 to TRBJ2-7; D is possibly TRBD2 (5 bases). Between the trimmed V and J ends, which lost 6 bases and 0 bases, there was a span of 16 bases. CDR3 length: 15 residues. Germline CDR1 SGHDT, CDR2 YYEEEE. The CDR3 DNA sequence: TGTGCCAGCACCTTCTTAGCGCGGCTCTCCTACGAGCAGTACTTC. It is translated as CASTFLARLSYEQYF.

The chain uses TRBV6-5 and TRBJ2-1; TRBD2 aligns across 7 bases. The CDR3 runs to 15 residues. V lost 4 bases to trimming and J lost 4 bases; unmatched junction nucleotides: 7. CDR1 is MNHEY, CDR2 SVGAGI, per germline. CDR3 residues: CASSSVGTKYNEQFF. CDR3 nucleotides: TGTGCCAGCAGTTCCGTGGGGACTAAATACAATGAGCAGTTCTTC.

DNA for the CDR3: TGCGCCAGCAGTAGCTCATCGGGTACCCAGGAGACCCAGTACTTC. Encoded protein: CASSSSSGTQETQYF. This chain links TRBV10-1 with TRBJ2-5; D not resolved. From germline, CDR1 is WNHNN and CDR2 SYGVQD (reference sequence). The CDR3 has 15 residues. With 5 bases removed from V and 5 bases from J, the gap between germline ends came to 18 bases.

The chain couples TRBV14 to TRBJ2-7, with 7 bases matching TRBD1. Germline CDR1 reads SGHDN; CDR2 reads FVKESK. This CDR3 has 12 amino acids. With 4 bases clipped from V and 5 bases from J, the junction kept 2 bases outside the gene matches. The CDR3 nucleotides read TGTGCCAGCAGCCGGACAGGAAACGAGCAGTACTTC. It is translated as CASSRTGNEQYF.

The DNA for the CDR3 is TGTGCCAGCAGCCAAACAGGGGGCGGGCAGCCCCAGCATTTT. Translating gives CASSQTGGGQPQHF. The chain employs TRBV6-5 and TRBJ1-5; 9 bases match TRBD1. The germline CDR1 and CDR2 sequences are MNHEY and SVGAGI. This CDR3 comprises 14 residues. The V segment lost 6 bases and the J segment 7 bases; nucleotides outside the gene matches: 7.

CDR3: CASSYRPSLNNEQFF. The CDR3 nucleotides read TGTGCCAGCAGTTATCGTCCTAGCTTGAACAATGAGCAGTTCTTC. This chain joins TRBV6-5 and TRBJ2-1, with a weak D call TRBD2 (5 bases). Trimming removed 3 bases from V and 5 bases from J, with 14 bases in between. This CDR3 is 15 amino acids long. Per the germline V gene, CDR1 is MNHEY and CDR2 is SVGAGI.

The chain has TRBV5-1 and TRBJ2-3, with D perhaps TRBD1 (6 bases). The germline gives CDR1 SGHRS, CDR2 YFSETQ. V was shortened by 1 base and J by 1 base, with 10 bases between the two germline ends. The CDR3 runs 15 residues. The chain's CDR3 is CASSLTGIRTDTQYF. CDR3 DNA: TGCGCCAGCAGCTTGACAGGGATCCGCACAGATACGCAGTATTTT. Variable domain in full (rest from reference TRBV5-1 and TRBJ2-3): KAGVTQTPRYLIKTRGQQVTLSCSPISGHRSVSWYQQTPGQGLQFLFEYFSETQRNKGNFPGRFSGRQFSNSRSEMNVSTLELGDSALYLCASSLTGIRTDTQYFGPGTRLTVL.

V is TRBV29-1 and J is TRBJ2-6; D gene uncertain. The CDR3 extends over 14 amino acids. Germline V gives CDR1 SQVTM, CDR2 ANQGSEA. Trimming cost V 4 bases and J 1 base, with 8 bases left between them. CDR3 region: CSVAAVSGANVLTF. Written as DNA, the CDR3 is TGCAGCGTTGCTGCAGTTTCTGGGGCCAACGTCCTGACTTTC.

This clone was picked up one time. The chain combines TRBV19 with TRBJ1-5, with a tentative D call TRBD1 (6 bases). The CDR3 loop spans 14 amino acids. V gave up 3 bases and J gave up 6 bases, with 12 bases separating them. Germline-derived CDR1 and CDR2 are LNHDA and SQIVND (reference sequence). For the CDR3, the DNA is TGTGCCAGTAGTATGTCAGGGGCGGGTCAGCCCCAGCATTTT. The encoded protein is CASSMSGAGQPQHF.